This T cell receptor (beta chain) is from a study of naive and memory T cell subsets. Per germline, CDR1 DFQATT and CDR2 SNEGSKA (reference sequence). J gave up 3 bases and V 6 bases, and 10 bases lay outside the gene matches. This CDR3 comprises 15 residues. An equimolar mix of two oligonucleotides served as the beta constant-region primer for TRBC1 and TRBC2. Nested alpha and beta constant-region primers with the SP2 primer drove four PCR rounds on ligated cDNA. TCRdb processed the UMI-ligation and nested PCR reads anew with MiXCR; each CDR3 protein has one entry. The repertoire includes over 130,000 distinct CDR3 sequences, approximately 21% of them detected once, and 0.55% to 0.75% sits in the top ten. Study findings and constraints: Naive repertoires, especially CD8, held a few larger clonotypes, possibly memory cells re-expressing CD45RA.

This clonotype was observed a few times. The antigen remains undetermined. The sequence was collected from a human donor in good health. Material for sequencing was naive CD8+ T cells from blood. The rearrangement links TRBV20-1 to TRBJ2-4; 8 nucleotides match TRBD1. The DNA of the CDR3 is TGCAGTGCCCCGGACAGGGCTCGGGGCAAAAACATTCAGTACTTC. Protein sequence: CSAPDRARGKNIQYF.